This TCR beta chain was found in a study of shared clonotypes between healthy human individuals. Overall study context: Researchers drew samples from two women and a few men aged 18 to 49.

Regarding this clone: Its antigen is undetermined.

At deep level, the assay was performed. Replicate PCRs run on sorted subsets employed approximately 200 ng DNA, tens of thousands of T cell genomes. TCRdb's copy holds only in-frame clones and misses some; the assay was immunoSEQ multiplex PCR. This table holds fewer than 2.5 million clones, 90% to 95% found once. CDR3 size: 14 residues. V shed 11 bases and J shed 0 bases, with 14 bases lying between them. Study-level findings and limits: Sampling included only blood; tissue repertoires likely differ.

The rearrangement uses TRBV23-1 and TRBJ1-3; D remains unclear. TRBV23-1 is identified as an open reading frame with a role that is uncertain. The sample taken for sequencing was naive CD4+ T cells from PBMCs. The subset: CD45RA+ positively selected. This receptor was identified in a man aged 18-30 years in good health. Some clones in this sample may be carry-over from other donors' samples. CDR3 amino acids: CALGSWSSGNTIYF. Here the CDR3 DNA reads TGCGCCCTGGGGTCATGGAGCTCTGGAAACACCATATATTTT.